A selection of T cell receptor beta chains follows, all from one sample in a study of blood T cell repertoires in COVID-19. Using immunoSEQ multiplex PCR, the repertoire was profiled, and TCRdb retains in-frame clones only, with some absent. The sample has 70,000 to 85,000 clones; around 82% are singletons. The sequenced material came from peripheral blood. These receptor sequences come from a man aged 55 to 70 with acute or convalescent COVID-19. Both conserved end residues are trimmed from each CDR3.

j_gene: TRBJ2-5
v_gene: TRBV5-4
CDR3aa: ASSGGTSGETQY

j_gene: TRBJ2-6
v_gene: TRBV6-2/TRBV6-3
CDR3aa: ASSYGGSGANVLT

j_gene: TRBJ1-2
v_gene: TRBV7-9
CDR3aa: ASSLNEGGYT

j_gene: TRBJ2-1
v_gene: TRBV9
CDR3aa: ASSNRDRVLNEQF

j_gene: TRBJ1-6
v_gene: TRBV5-4
CDR3aa: ASSLDFRPNSPLH

j_gene: TRBJ1-4
v_gene: TRBV28
CDR3aa: ASTLSEGFNEKLF

j_gene: TRBJ2-7
v_gene: TRBV7-2
CDR3aa: ASSLDRLAGVEQY

j_gene: TRBJ1-1
v_gene: TRBV6-1
CDR3aa: ASSEHNTEAF

j_gene: TRBJ2-1
v_gene: TRBV28
CDR3aa: ASSSGTTKNYNEQF

j_gene: TRBJ2-3
v_gene: TRBV6-5
CDR3aa: ASRSYTQY

j_gene: TRBJ2-3
v_gene: TRBV5-1
CDR3aa: ASSLQGGAPDTQY

j_gene: TRBJ2-6
v_gene: TRBV3-1/TRBV3-2
CDR3aa: ASSPQTDNLTPVLT

j_gene: TRBJ2-5
v_gene: TRBV9
CDR3aa: ASSVEPSGVQETQY

j_gene: TRBJ1-1
v_gene: TRBV10-1
CDR3aa: ASSPGQSATEAF

j_gene: TRBJ1-2
v_gene: TRBV4-2
CDR3aa: ASSTGTGTYGYT

j_gene: TRBJ1-5
v_gene: TRBV5-5
CDR3aa: ASSRGQLGNQPQH

j_gene: TRBJ1-2
v_gene: TRBV6-5
CDR3aa: ASNSGQASNGYT

j_gene: TRBJ1-1
v_gene: TRBV3-1/TRBV3-2
CDR3aa: ASSQRGLFSAF

j_gene: TRBJ2-1
v_gene: TRBV28
CDR3aa: ASRSGGGAYNEQF

j_gene: TRBJ1-6
v_gene: TRBV25-1
CDR3aa: ASSPPGAGWSPLH

j_gene: TRBJ2-3
v_gene: TRBV30
CDR3aa: AWSRLAGTTDTQY

j_gene: TRBJ2-7
v_gene: TRBV9
CDR3aa: ASSVARGSYEQY

j_gene: TRBJ1-1
v_gene: TRBV28
CDR3aa: ASRTPGGVNTEAF

j_gene: TRBJ1-3
v_gene: TRBV11-3
CDR3aa: ASSLGQGNGNTIY

j_gene: TRBJ1-1
v_gene: TRBV7-9
CDR3aa: ASNHLGGGVYTEAF

j_gene: TRBJ2-1
v_gene: TRBV19
CDR3aa: ASRVPPGREGRHEQF

j_gene: TRBJ2-6
v_gene: TRBV6-2/TRBV6-3
CDR3aa: ASSGQASSGANVLT

j_gene: TRBJ1-5
v_gene: TRBV28
CDR3aa: ASSWGTGNQPQH

j_gene: TRBJ2-7
v_gene: TRBV5-1
CDR3aa: ASSRTGDGSAYEQY

j_gene: TRBJ1-1
v_gene: TRBV5-4
CDR3aa: ASRVWGTTEAF

j_gene: TRBJ2-3
v_gene: TRBV5-1
CDR3aa: ASSPGHTSTDTQY

j_gene: TRBJ2-1
v_gene: TRBV5-4
CDR3aa: ASSLDGGGYNEQF

j_gene: TRBJ2-7
v_gene: TRBV7-9
CDR3aa: ASSLGGTGSYEQY

j_gene: TRBJ2-7
v_gene: TRBV18
CDR3aa: ASSPMDRGMDEQY

j_gene: TRBJ1-1
v_gene: TRBV10-1
CDR3aa: ASSDPGVTEAF

j_gene: TRBJ2-7
v_gene: TRBV4-3
CDR3aa: ASSQDGGRWSEQY

j_gene: TRBJ2-3
v_gene: TRBV9
CDR3aa: ASSVGGQADTQY

j_gene: TRBJ2-4
v_gene: TRBV28
CDR3aa: ASTPTGARWDIQY

j_gene: TRBJ2-1
v_gene: TRBV10-3
CDR3aa: AIRWGRGSEATSLFF

j_gene: TRBJ2-1
v_gene: TRBV7-6
CDR3aa: ASSLGLAGEQF

j_gene: TRBJ2-7
v_gene: TRBV19
CDR3aa: PKVGPPAEIYEQY

j_gene: TRBJ2-5
v_gene: TRBV5-1
CDR3aa: ASRLRLAGGISQETQY

j_gene: TRBJ2-5
v_gene: TRBV5-1
CDR3aa: ASSLNLGGASVETQY

j_gene: TRBJ1-2
v_gene: TRBV28
CDR3aa: ASREPTGPTGGYT

j_gene: TRBJ2-7
v_gene: TRBV27
CDR3aa: ASSLRDRDDEQY

j_gene: TRBJ1-5
v_gene: TRBV28
CDR3aa: ASSFHRTGNQPQH

j_gene: TRBJ1-2
v_gene: TRBV10-1
CDR3aa: ASSECRGRDGYT

j_gene: TRBJ2-5
v_gene: TRBV9
CDR3aa: ASSVREGETQY

j_gene: TRBJ1-3
v_gene: TRBV28
CDR3aa: ASSSTVEARNTIY

j_gene: TRBJ2-7
v_gene: TRBV11-2
CDR3aa: ASSLVAGLLN

j_gene: TRBJ2-2
v_gene: TRBV4-3
CDR3aa: ASSLWDSRTPGELF

j_gene: TRBJ1-4
v_gene: TRBV5-1
CDR3aa: ASSLAGQGNNEKLF

j_gene: TRBJ1-5
v_gene: TRBV28
CDR3aa: ASSLSGQPQH

j_gene: TRBJ1-1
v_gene: TRBV7-2
CDR3aa: ASSLTGNTEAF

j_gene: TRBJ2-5
v_gene: TRBV15
CDR3aa: ATSRDQGAVETQY

j_gene: TRBJ2-3
v_gene: TRBV19
CDR3aa: ASSTGTSGVQGVQY

j_gene: TRBJ1-1
v_gene: TRBV10-3
CDR3aa: AISSGTQNTEAF

j_gene: TRBJ2-1
v_gene: TRBV6-6
CDR3aa: ASSPSGGMVEQF

j_gene: TRBJ2-3
v_gene: TRBV30
CDR3aa: AWSVDRDTQY

j_gene: TRBJ1-2
v_gene: TRBV19
CDR3aa: ASSLFQQEPRRNYGYT